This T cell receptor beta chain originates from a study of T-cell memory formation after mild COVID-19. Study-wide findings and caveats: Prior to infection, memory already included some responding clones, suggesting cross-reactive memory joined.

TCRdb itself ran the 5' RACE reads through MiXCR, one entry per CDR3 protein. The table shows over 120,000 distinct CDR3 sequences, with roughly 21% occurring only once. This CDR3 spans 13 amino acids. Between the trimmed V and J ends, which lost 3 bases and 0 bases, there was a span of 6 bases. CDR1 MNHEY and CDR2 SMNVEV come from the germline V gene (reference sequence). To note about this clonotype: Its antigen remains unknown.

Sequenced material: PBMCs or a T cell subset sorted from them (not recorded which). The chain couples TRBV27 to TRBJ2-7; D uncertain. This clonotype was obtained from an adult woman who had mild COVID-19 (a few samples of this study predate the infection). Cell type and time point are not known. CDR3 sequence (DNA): TGTGCCAGCAGTTTGTATACCTCCTACGAGCAGTACTTC. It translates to CASSLYTSYEQYF.